Listed below are T cell receptor beta chains from one sample, sequenced in a study of cytomegalovirus exposure and HLA in healthy donors. Sequencing used immunoSEQ multiplex PCR; TCRdb keeps in-frame clones, though not all of them. The sample has about 82,000 clones, around 82% seen once. The sequenced sample consisted of PBMCs. The receptors derive from a man in his fifties in good health and CMV-seronegative. The conserved cysteine and the conserved F or W are not part of the CDR3 here.

v_gene	j_gene	CDR3aa
TRBV6-6	TRBJ1-5	ASRLDGQPQH
TRBV27	TRBJ2-1	ASSSLGQATNEQF
TRBV6-1	TRBJ2-6	ASSGVAGGFSGANVLT
TRBV2	TRBJ1-4	ASVRTVREKLF
TRBV7-8	TRBJ1-3	ASSLGGPDTIY
TRBV19	TRBJ2-3	AVAGRVTDTQY
TRBV2	TRBJ1-4	ASGWGQGGEKLF
TRBV27	TRBJ2-5	ASSSKRGGETQY
TRBV5-1	TRBJ2-7	ASRRPIGGREQY
TRBV5-6	TRBJ2-7	ASSFPGLSSYEQY
TRBV18	TRBJ1-3	ASQAGQGQPLGNTIY